This TCR beta chain was profiled in a study of CD8 T cells in Susac syndrome. TCR beta sequencing was performed on blood CD8+ and CD4+ T cells. In contrast to the negatively isolated CD8+ and CD4+ T cells, TEMRA cells were FACS-enriched. After extraction with the RNeasy kit, roughly 0.45 to 1 ug of the RNA was reverse transcribed using random hexamers. TCR beta CDR3 was amplified by immunoSEQ covering 54 Vbeta and 13 Jbeta. TCRdb used MiXCR to reprocess the immunoSEQ multiplex PCR reads, holding one entry per CDR3 protein. The sample lists some 150,000 distinct CDR3 sequences; 90% to 95% were seen once. V was cut by 5 bases and J by 8 bases, with 10 bases left in between. In germline, CDR1 is SEHNR, CDR2 FQNEAQ (reference sequence). CDR3 size: 12 residues.

This clonotype was sampled from a human donor with multiple sclerosis. Sequencing was performed on CD8+ T cells from PBMCs. The gene calls are TRBV7-9 and TRBJ2-1; D is undetermined. CDR3 region: CASSHYFDEQFF. As DNA, the CDR3 is TGTGCCAGCAGCCACTACTTCGATGAGCAGTTCTTC.